These T cell receptor beta chains were read from a single sample in a study of CD8+ T cells in alopecia areata. Here immunoSEQ multiplex PCR was the method, and the copy in TCRdb shows in-frame clones only, minus some. The data hold tens of thousands of clones, with 55% to 75% observed a single time. Sequencing used CD8+ T cells sorted from blood, obtained at week 0. These receptors all stem from a human donor with alopecia areata. CDR3s include the opening cysteine and the closing phenylalanine or tryptophan. Fields, in order: CDR3 protein, CDR3 DNA, V gene, D gene, J gene, clone size. D genes are given only for firm matches. Expanded clones are given a class, and other clones once, few, many or no size at all.

CDR3aa: CASSLAVADTQYF
CDR3nt: TGTGCCAGCAGCTTAGCGGTAGCCGATACGCAGTATTTT
v_gene: TRBV7-9
d_gene: NA
j_gene: TRBJ2-3
abundance: once

CDR3aa: CSVEELAGSSYNEQFF
CDR3nt: TGCAGCGTTGAAGAACTAGCGGGTAGCTCCTACAATGAGCAGTTCTTC
v_gene: TRBV29-1
d_gene: TRBD2
j_gene: TRBJ2-1
abundance: NA

CDR3aa: CASSLFPDTQYF
CDR3nt: TGTGCCAGCAGTCTATTCCCGGATACGCAGTATTTT
v_gene: TRBV7-3
d_gene: NA
j_gene: TRBJ2-3
abundance: few

CDR3aa: CASRDRQGCIRRLHEKLFF
CDR3nt: TGTGCCAGCAGGGACCGACAAGGCTGCATACGAAGGCTGCATGAAAAACTGTTTTTT
v_gene: TRBV9
d_gene: NA
j_gene: TRBJ1-4
abundance: NA

CDR3aa: CASSHSATGGYEQYF
CDR3nt: TGCGCCAGCAGCCACTCTGCGACAGGGGGCTACGAGCAGTACTTC
v_gene: TRBV4-1
d_gene: TRBD1
j_gene: TRBJ2-7
abundance: few

CDR3aa: CASSAQGYTEAFF
CDR3nt: TGTGCCAGCAGTGCGCAGGGGTACACTGAAGCTTTCTTT
v_gene: TRBV25-1
d_gene: NA
j_gene: TRBJ1-1
abundance: NA

CDR3aa: CASSFTWGHTEAFF
CDR3nt: TGTGCCAGCAGCTTTACTTGGGGACACACTGAAGCTTTCTTT
v_gene: TRBV7-2
d_gene: NA
j_gene: TRBJ1-1
abundance: once

CDR3aa: CASSQELGGYQPQHF
CDR3nt: TGCGCCAGCAGCCAAGAGCTGGGAGGTTACCAGCCCCAGCATTTT
v_gene: TRBV4-3
d_gene: NA
j_gene: TRBJ1-5
abundance: NA

CDR3aa: CASSIRNAQYEQYF
CDR3nt: TGTGCCAGCAGCATCCGGAACGCCCAATACGAGCAGTACTTC
v_gene: TRBV13
d_gene: NA
j_gene: TRBJ2-7
abundance: NA

CDR3aa: CSVEGTSGGYNEQFF
CDR3nt: TGCAGCGTCGAAGGGACTAGCGGGGGCTACAATGAGCAGTTCTTC
v_gene: TRBV29-1
d_gene: TRBD2
j_gene: TRBJ2-1
abundance: NA

CDR3aa: CASSSRGASEQYF
CDR3nt: TGTGCCAGCAGTTCGCGGGGGGCAAGCGAGCAGTACTTC
v_gene: TRBV28
d_gene: TRBD2
j_gene: TRBJ2-7
abundance: NA

CDR3aa: CASSEWGYTEAFF
CDR3nt: TGTGCCAGCAGTGAATGGGGTTACACTGAAGCTTTCTTT
v_gene: TRBV2
d_gene: NA
j_gene: TRBJ1-1
abundance: NA

CDR3aa: CASSPQTQVTGELFF
CDR3nt: TGTGCCAGCAGCCCGCAAACACAGGTTACCGGGGAGCTGTTTTTT
v_gene: TRBV27
d_gene: NA
j_gene: TRBJ2-2
abundance: NA

CDR3aa: CASSVDVGHTDTQYF
CDR3nt: TGTGCCAGCAGCGTAGATGTAGGGCACACAGATACGCAGTATTTT
v_gene: TRBV9
d_gene: NA
j_gene: TRBJ2-3
abundance: few

CDR3aa: CASSTRTRQETQYF
CDR3nt: TGTGCCAGCAGCACCCGTACGAGGCAAGAGACCCAGTACTTC
v_gene: TRBV13
d_gene: NA
j_gene: TRBJ2-5
abundance: NA

CDR3aa: CASSQGWAGQPQHF
CDR3nt: TGCGCCAGCAGCCAAGGGTGGGCAGGGCAGCCCCAGCATTTT
v_gene: TRBV4-1
d_gene: NA
j_gene: TRBJ1-5
abundance: NA

CDR3aa: CAWRTGTYNEQFF
CDR3nt: TGTGCCTGGAGGACGGGAACCTACAATGAGCAGTTCTTC
v_gene: TRBV30
d_gene: NA
j_gene: TRBJ2-1
abundance: NA

CDR3aa: CASSLGSATPYNEQFF
CDR3nt: TGCGCCAGCAGCTTGGGGAGCGCCACCCCCTACAATGAGCAGTTCTTC
v_gene: TRBV5-1
d_gene: NA
j_gene: TRBJ2-1
abundance: NA

CDR3aa: CASSWGQTTDTQYF
CDR3nt: TGCGCCAGCAGCTGGGGACAGACCACAGATACGCAGTATTTT
v_gene: TRBV5-1
d_gene: TRBD1
j_gene: TRBJ2-3
abundance: NA

CDR3aa: CASSAGPGELNTEAFF
CDR3nt: TGTGCCAGCAGCGCAGGCCCCGGGGAGCTGAACACTGAAGCTTTCTTT
v_gene: TRBV7-9
d_gene: NA
j_gene: TRBJ1-1
abundance: once

CDR3aa: CASSQDGTAGSGELFF
CDR3nt: TGCGCCAGCAGCCAGGATGGGACAGCAGGGTCCGGGGAGCTGTTTTTT
v_gene: TRBV4-1
d_gene: TRBD1
j_gene: TRBJ2-2
abundance: NA

CDR3aa: CAWSWAAVTSYEQYF
CDR3nt: TGTGCCTGGAGTTGGGCAGCGGTAACTTCCTACGAGCAGTACTTC
v_gene: TRBV30
d_gene: NA
j_gene: TRBJ2-7
abundance: NA

CDR3aa: CASSPSPQETQYF
CDR3nt: TGTGCCAGCAGCCCCAGCCCTCAAGAGACCCAGTACTTC
v_gene: TRBV11-2
d_gene: NA
j_gene: TRBJ2-5
abundance: once

CDR3aa: CASRGISREVNEQFF
CDR3nt: TGTGCCAGCAGGGGGATTTCTAGAGAGGTCAATGAGCAGTTCTTC
v_gene: TRBV27
d_gene: NA
j_gene: TRBJ2-1
abundance: few

CDR3aa: CASGQTNTGELFF
CDR3nt: TGCGCCAGCGGACAGACGAACACCGGGGAGCTGTTTTTT
v_gene: TRBV10-2
d_gene: NA
j_gene: TRBJ2-2
abundance: NA

CDR3aa: CSVEIPLNTEAFF
CDR3nt: TGCAGCGTTGAAATTCCCCTGAACACTGAAGCTTTCTTT
v_gene: TRBV29-1
d_gene: NA
j_gene: TRBJ1-1
abundance: NA

CDR3aa: CATSRDIGVGALHTEAFF
CDR3nt: TGTGCCACCAGCAGAGACATCGGCGTGGGGGCTCTCCACACTGAAGCTTTCTTT
v_gene: TRBV15
d_gene: NA
j_gene: TRBJ1-1
abundance: NA

CDR3aa: CSGAAGDYYEQYF
CDR3nt: TGCAGCGGGGCTGCAGGTGATTACTACGAGCAGTACTTC
v_gene: TRBV29-1
d_gene: NA
j_gene: TRBJ2-7
abundance: few

CDR3aa: CASSQRDRVVADTQYF
CDR3nt: TGCGCCAGCAGCCAACGGGACAGGGTTGTGGCAGATACGCAGTATTTT
v_gene: TRBV4-1
d_gene: TRBD1
j_gene: TRBJ2-3
abundance: NA

CDR3aa: CAISEGETASSYEQYF
CDR3nt: TGTGCCATCAGTGAGGGCGAGACAGCGAGCTCCTACGAGCAGTACTTC
v_gene: TRBV10-3
d_gene: NA
j_gene: TRBJ2-7
abundance: large

CDR3aa: CSARQGSYEQYF
CDR3nt: TGCAGCGCTAGACAGGGGTCCTACGAGCAGTACTTC
v_gene: TRBV29-1
d_gene: TRBD1
j_gene: TRBJ2-7
abundance: NA

CDR3aa: CSVTSGVGPEQYF
CDR3nt: TGCAGCGTAACCTCAGGGGTAGGACCCGAGCAGTACTTC
v_gene: TRBV29-1
d_gene: NA
j_gene: TRBJ2-7
abundance: NA

CDR3aa: CASSFSGTTRETQYF
CDR3nt: TGTGCCAGCAGTTTTTCCGGGACTACGAGAGAGACCCAGTACTTC
v_gene: TRBV27
d_gene: TRBD2
j_gene: TRBJ2-5
abundance: NA

CDR3aa: CASSLESLGQTYEQYF
CDR3nt: TGCGCCAGCAGCTTGGAGTCCCTAGGACAGACCTACGAGCAGTACTTC
v_gene: TRBV5-1
d_gene: NA
j_gene: TRBJ2-7
abundance: NA

CDR3aa: CASTIALGGIGNYGYTF
CDR3nt: TGTGCCAGCACCATCGCCCTGGGGGGAATTGGTAACTATGGCTACACCTTC
v_gene: TRBV7-9
d_gene: NA
j_gene: TRBJ1-2
abundance: NA

CDR3aa: CASSFLGSTDTQYF
CDR3nt: TGTGCCAGCAGTTTCCTGGGGAGCACAGATACGCAGTATTTT
v_gene: TRBV28
d_gene: NA
j_gene: TRBJ2-3
abundance: few

CDR3aa: CASSTQDRSFTQYF
CDR3nt: TGTGCCAGCAGCACCCAGGACAGGTCTTTTACGCAGTATTTT
v_gene: TRBV7-8
d_gene: TRBD1
j_gene: TRBJ2-3
abundance: few

CDR3aa: CASSEGYNEQFF
CDR3nt: TGTGCCAGCAGTGAAGGTTACAATGAGCAGTTCTTC
v_gene: TRBV25-1
d_gene: NA
j_gene: TRBJ2-1
abundance: NA

CDR3aa: CSVDVWGELFF
CDR3nt: TGCAGCGTAGATGTCTGGGGGGAGCTGTTTTTT
v_gene: TRBV29-1
d_gene: NA
j_gene: TRBJ2-2
abundance: few

CDR3aa: CASMGFTGELFF
CDR3nt: TGTGCCAGCATGGGGTTTACCGGGGAGCTGTTTTTT
v_gene: TRBV2
d_gene: NA
j_gene: TRBJ2-2
abundance: few

CDR3aa: CASSLGTSGRGRDTQYF
CDR3nt: TGTGCCAGCAGCCTCGGGACTAGCGGGAGAGGGCGTGATACGCAGTATTTT
v_gene: TRBV7-2
d_gene: TRBD2
j_gene: TRBJ2-3
abundance: NA

CDR3aa: CAWSIGAPGQETQYF
CDR3nt: TGTGCCTGGAGTATAGGGGCCCCGGGGCAAGAGACCCAGTACTTC
v_gene: TRBV30
d_gene: NA
j_gene: TRBJ2-5
abundance: NA

CDR3aa: CASSFGRGRTDTQYF
CDR3nt: TGTGCCAGCAGCTTTGGCCGGGGACGCACAGATACGCAGTATTTT
v_gene: TRBV5-6
d_gene: NA
j_gene: TRBJ2-3
abundance: NA

CDR3aa: CASSGNEYGYTF
CDR3nt: TGTGCCAGCAGCGGTAACGAATATGGCTACACCTTC
v_gene: TRBV9
d_gene: NA
j_gene: TRBJ1-2
abundance: NA